A single TCR beta chain is shown here with its context. Its antigen remains unknown. With 1 base removed from V and 8 bases from J, the gap between germline ends came to 17 bases. From germline, CDR1 is KGHDR and CDR2 SFDVKD. The CDR3 sequence is 16 residues long. The record originates from a study of T-cell memory formation after mild COVID-19. Overall study results and limits: Second-wave clones with a day 37 peak had unconfirmed SARS-CoV-2 specificity.

TCRdb passed the 5' RACE reads through MiXCR, listing each CDR3 protein once. The sample lists approximately 500,000 distinct CDR3 sequences; roughly 23% were seen once. The sequence came from an adult woman who had mild COVID-19 (a few samples of this study predate the infection). Cell type and time point are not known. V usage is TRBV24-1 and J usage is TRBJ2-1, with a tentative D call TRBD2 (7 bases). Specimen: PBMCs or a T cell subset sorted from them (not recorded which). The CDR3 DNA is TGTGCCACCAGTGATTTAGTTGAGGGGGGGCCCTATGAGCAGTTCTTC. Translation gives CATSDLVEGGPYEQFF.